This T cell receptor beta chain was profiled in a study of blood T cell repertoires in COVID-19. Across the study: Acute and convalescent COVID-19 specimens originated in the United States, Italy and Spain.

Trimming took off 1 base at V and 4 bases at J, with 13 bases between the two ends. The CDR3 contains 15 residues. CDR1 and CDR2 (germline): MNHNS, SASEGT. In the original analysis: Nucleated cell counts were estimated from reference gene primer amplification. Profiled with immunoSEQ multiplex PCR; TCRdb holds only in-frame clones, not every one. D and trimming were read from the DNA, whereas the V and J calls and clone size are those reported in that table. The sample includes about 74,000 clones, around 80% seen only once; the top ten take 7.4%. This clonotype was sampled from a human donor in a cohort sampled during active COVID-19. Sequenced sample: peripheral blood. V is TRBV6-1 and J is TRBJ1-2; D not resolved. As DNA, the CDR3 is TGTGCCAGCAGTGAAGTAGGCGGCAACCCCTATGGCTACACCTTC. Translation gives CASSEVGGNPYGYTF.